This T cell receptor (beta chain) was identified in a study of CD8+CD57+ T cells in acquired aplastic anemia. CDR3 and TCR beta VDJ profiling relied on a genomic DNA template. One entry per CDR3 protein results from TCRdb running MiXCR on the reads. Found here are over 150,000 distinct CDR3 sequences, approximately 40% of them singletons; the top ten hold approximately 1%. This clonotype has at least ten counts. Trimming left V 6 bases short and J 0 bases short, with 12 bases between. Germline-derived CDR1 and CDR2 are MNHNS and SASEGT. CDR3 length: 14 residues. The sequence derives from a human donor in good health. V usage is TRBV6-1 and J usage is TRBJ2-7, with a weak D call TRBD2 (6 bases). The specimen was sorted CD4+, CD8+, or CD8+CD57+ T cells (not recorded which) from PBMCs. CDR3 nucleotide sequence: TGTGCCAGCAGACCTCGGAGGGGCTCCTACGAGCAGTACTTC. Translating it yields CASRPRRGSYEQYF.